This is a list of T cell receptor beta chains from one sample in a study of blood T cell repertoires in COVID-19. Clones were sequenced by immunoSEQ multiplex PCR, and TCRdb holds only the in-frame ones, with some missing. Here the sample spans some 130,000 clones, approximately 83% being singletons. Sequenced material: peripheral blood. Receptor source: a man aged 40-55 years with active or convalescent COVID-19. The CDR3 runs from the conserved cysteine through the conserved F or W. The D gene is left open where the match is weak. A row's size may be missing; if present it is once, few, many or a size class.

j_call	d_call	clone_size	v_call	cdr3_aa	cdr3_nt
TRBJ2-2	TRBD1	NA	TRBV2	CASSGRQGPGELFF	TGTGCCAGCAGTGGACGACAGGGGCCCGGGGAGCTGTTTTTT
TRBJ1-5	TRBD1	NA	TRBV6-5	CASSPGTVYNQPQHF	TGTGCCAGCAGTCCCGGGACAGTATACAATCAGCCCCAGCATTTT
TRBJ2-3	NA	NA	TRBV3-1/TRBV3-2	CASSQGLSTQYF	TGTGCCAGCAGCCAAGGACTGTCAACGCAGTATTTT
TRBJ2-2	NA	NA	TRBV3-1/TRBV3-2	CASSRSDTGELFF	TGTGCCAGCAGCCGGAGTGACACCGGGGAGCTGTTTTTT
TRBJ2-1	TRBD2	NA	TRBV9	CASSRGLAELGNEQFF	TGTGCCAGCAGCCGCGGACTAGCGGAGCTGGGGAATGAGCAGTTCTTC
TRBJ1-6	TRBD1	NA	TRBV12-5	CASGLDFDRVRSSPLHF	TGTGCTAGTGGTTTGGATTTCGACAGGGTAAGGAGTTCACCCCTCCACTTT
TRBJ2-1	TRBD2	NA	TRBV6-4	CASGILDPELAFNEQFF	TGTGCCAGCGGGATACTAGATCCGGAACTAGCGTTCAATGAGCAGTTCTTC
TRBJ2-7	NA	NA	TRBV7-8	CASSLGVRAYEQYF	TGTGCCAGCAGCTTAGGAGTCAGGGCCTACGAGCAGTACTTC
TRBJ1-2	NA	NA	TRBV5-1	CASSPQLLTGRANYGYTF	TGCGCCAGCAGCCCTCAACTTTTGACAGGTCGGGCGAACTATGGCTACACCTTC
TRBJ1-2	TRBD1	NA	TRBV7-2	CASSLGDRGNGYTF	TGTGCCAGCAGCTTAGGGGACAGGGGGAACGGCTACACCTTC
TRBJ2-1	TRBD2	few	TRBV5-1	CASSLLAGGEQFF	TGCGCCAGCAGCTTACTAGCGGGGGGCGAGCAGTTCTTC
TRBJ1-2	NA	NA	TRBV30	CAWSGVPNYGYTF	TGTGCCTGGAGTGGCGTTCCTAACTATGGCTACACCTTC
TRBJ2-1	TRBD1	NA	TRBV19	CASTPNWWQGAINEQFF	TGTGCCAGTACTCCAAATTGGTGGCAGGGGGCTATCAATGAGCAGTTCTTC
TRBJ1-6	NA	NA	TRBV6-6	CASSDRDSNSPLHF	TGTGCCAGCAGTGACCGGGACTCTAATTCACCCCTCCACTTT
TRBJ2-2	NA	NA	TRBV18	CASSPRRENTGELFF	TGTGCCAGCTCACCCCGGAGGGAGAACACCGGGGAGCTGTTTTTT
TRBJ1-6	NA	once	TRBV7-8	CASSLTSNSPLHF	TGTGCCAGCAGCTTAACGAGTAATTCACCCCTCCACTTT
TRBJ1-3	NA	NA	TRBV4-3	CASSQDRRGYPGNTIYF	TGCGCCAGCAGCCAAGATAGGAGGGGCTATCCTGGAAACACCATATATTTT
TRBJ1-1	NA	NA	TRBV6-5	CASSYSGTLNTEAFF	TGTGCCAGCAGTTACTCGGGGACATTGAACACTGAAGCTTTCTTT
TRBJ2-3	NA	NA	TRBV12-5	CASGFSLSTDTQYF	TGTGCTAGTGGTTTTTCTTTAAGCACAGATACGCAGTATTTT
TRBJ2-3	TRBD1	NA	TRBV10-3	CAISGQGTQYF	TGTGCCATCAGTGGACAGGGGACGCAGTATTTT
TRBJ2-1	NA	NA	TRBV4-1	CASSPTELSYNEQFF	TGCGCCAGCAGCCCGACAGAGTTGTCCTACAATGAGCAGTTCTTC
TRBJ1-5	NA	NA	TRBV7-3	CASSPTGGRGQPQHF	TGTGCCAGCAGCCCAACCGGGGGGCGGGGTCAGCCCCAGCATTTT
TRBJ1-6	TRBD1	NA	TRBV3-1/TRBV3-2	CASSHLNAGRGLSSPLHF	TGTGCCAGCAGCCACCTGAACGCGGGCAGGGGGCTCAGCTCACCCCTCCACTTT
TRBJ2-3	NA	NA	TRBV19	CASSVRGKGTDTQYF	TGTGCCAGTAGTGTTCGGGGGAAAGGCACAGATACGCAGTATTTT
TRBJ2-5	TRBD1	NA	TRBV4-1	CASSPGTGENRETQYF	TGCGCCAGCAGCCCTGGGACAGGGGAGAACCGGGAGACCCAGTACTTC
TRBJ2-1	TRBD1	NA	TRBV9	CASSVLGQGVYNEQFF	TGTGCCAGCAGCGTTCTCGGACAGGGGGTCTACAATGAGCAGTTCTTC
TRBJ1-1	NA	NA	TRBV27	CASSLYRGTEAFF	TGTGCCAGCAGTTTGTATAGGGGAACTGAAGCTTTCTTT
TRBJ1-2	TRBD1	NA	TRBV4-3	CASSQDRTGHGYTF	TGCGCCAGCAGCCAAGATCGGACAGGGCATGGCTACACCTTC
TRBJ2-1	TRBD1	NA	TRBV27	CASSHRDRGYNEQFF	TGTGCCAGCAGTCACCGGGACAGGGGATACAATGAGCAGTTCTTC
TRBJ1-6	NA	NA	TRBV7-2	CASSLESVGPLHF	TGTGCCAGCAGCCTCGAATCGGTCGGACCCCTCCACTTT
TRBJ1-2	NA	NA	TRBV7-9	CASSFREGYGYTF	TGTGCCAGCAGCTTCAGGGAGGGGTATGGCTACACCTTC
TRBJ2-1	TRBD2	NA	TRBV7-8	CASSRQASGSSYNEQFF	TGTGCCAGCAGCAGACAGGCTAGCGGGAGCTCCTACAATGAGCAGTTCTTC
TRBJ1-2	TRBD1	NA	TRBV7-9	CASSLGQGNYGYTF	TGTGCCAGCAGCTTAGGACAGGGCAACTATGGCTACACCTTC
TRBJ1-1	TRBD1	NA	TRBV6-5	CASNRQGSTEAFF	TGTGCCAGCAACCGACAGGGGAGCACTGAAGCTTTCTTT
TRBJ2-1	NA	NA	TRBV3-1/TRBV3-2	CASSQANEQFF	TGTGCCAGCAGCCAAGCTAATGAGCAGTTCTTC